The rows below give T cell receptor beta chains drawn from one sample of a study of Graves' ophthalmopathy and Graves' hyperthyroidism. TCRdb re-called the multiplex PCR reads through MiXCR, storing one row per CDR3 protein. The sample holds around 170,000 distinct CDR3 sequences; roughly two fifths are singletons and the top ten take under 7%. Material for sequencing was peripheral blood. The source is a middle-aged woman with Graves' ophthalmopathy. The CDR3 runs from the conserved cysteine through the conserved F or W. A D gene is named only where the DNA matches it firmly. Clone size is not always given. Where it is, it says once, few, many or a class for expanded clones.

V	size	J	D	DNA	CDR3
TRBV27	NA	TRBJ2-5	NA	TGTGCCAGCAGCTCCCGGGACGTAGAAGAGACCCAGTACTTC	CASSSRDVEETQYF
TRBV27	NA	TRBJ1-5	NA	TGTGCCAGCAGTTTTCAGGTTGAGCAGCCCCAGCATTTT	CASSFQVEQPQHF
TRBV6-5	NA	TRBJ2-7	NA	TGTGCCAGCAGTTACGCCTACCTCGGGGGCCCAACCTACGAGCAGTACTTC	CASSYAYLGGPTYEQYF
TRBV20-1	many	TRBJ2-7	TRBD2	TGCAGTGCTAGAGAAGGACTAGGAGCCTACGAGCAGTACTTC	CSAREGLGAYEQYF
TRBV2	many	TRBJ1-6	NA	TGTGCCAGCAGTAGCGATGGGCGCAATTCACCCCTCCACTTT	CASSSDGRNSPLHF
TRBV6-4	many	TRBJ1-1	NA	TGTGCCAGCAGTGAAAATCCGGGGTTGGGAGCTTTCTTT	CASSENPGLGAFF
TRBV6-2/TRBV6-3	NA	TRBJ2-7	TRBD1	TGTGCCAGCAGTCGACAGGGTCCCGCCTACGAGCAGTACTTC	CASSRQGPAYEQYF
TRBV12-3/TRBV12-4	NA	TRBJ2-7	TRBD1	TGTGCCAGCAGTACCACGGGACAGCCATTCTACGAGCAGTACTTC	CASSTTGQPFYEQYF
TRBV3-1	many	TRBJ1-1	NA	TGTGCCAGCAGCCAAGGCCCAGAAGCTTTCTTT	CASSQGPEAFF
TRBV12-3/TRBV12-4	many	TRBJ2-2	NA	TGTGCCAGCAGGGCAGAGATTACCACCGGGGAGCTGTTTTTT	CASRAEITTGELFF
TRBV30	many	TRBJ1-5	NA	TGTGCCTGGAGTGTCCGGGACATCAATCAGCCCCAGCATTTT	CAWSVRDINQPQHF
TRBV28	NA	TRBJ2-3	NA	TGTGCCAGCAGTCCGTGGGACCAAGTTCGCGCAGATACGCAGTATTTT	CASSPWDQVRADTQYF
TRBV7-9	many	TRBJ2-5	NA	TGTGCCAGCAGCTTAGGGGCGCAAGAGACCCAGTACTTC	CASSLGAQETQYF
TRBV7-8	many	TRBJ1-6	NA	TGTGCCAGCAGTTTTCCGCAGGGGAGCTCCTATAATTCACCCCTCCACTTT	CASSFPQGSSYNSPLHF
TRBV6-1	NA	TRBJ2-2	NA	TGTGCCAGCACCCGCTCGGACTTAAACACCGGGGAGCTGTTTTTT	CASTRSDLNTGELFF
TRBV2	NA	TRBJ2-4	NA	TGTGCCAGCCTTTCTAACGTCTATGTTCAGTACTTC	CASLSNVYVQYF
TRBV19	NA	TRBJ1-1	NA	TGTGCCAGTCGCCGGGACAATCTTCCTGAAGCTTTCTTT	CASRRDNLPEAFF
TRBV12-3/TRBV12-4	NA	TRBJ1-1	NA	TGTGCCAGCAGGTACTGGGACACTGAAGCTTTCTTT	CASRYWDTEAFF
TRBV6-2/TRBV6-3	few	TRBJ2-6	TRBD1	TGTGCCAGCAGTTACAACTTAGGGGGCGCGTTATCCGGGGCCAACGTCCTGACTTTC	CASSYNLGGALSGANVLTF
TRBV20-1	NA	TRBJ2-7	TRBD2	TGCAGTGCTAGAGAGCGGGAGGGTCATACCTACGAGCAGTACTTC	CSAREREGHTYEQYF
TRBV6-1	NA	TRBJ2-4	NA	TGTGCCAGCAGCCCGGGGTTACTAGCCAAAAACATTCAGTACTTC	CASSPGLLAKNIQYF
TRBV6-5	many	TRBJ1-1	NA	TGTGCCAGCAGTTACGGATTTTTAATGAACACTGAAGCTTTCTTT	CASSYGFLMNTEAFF
TRBV6-2/TRBV6-3	few	TRBJ2-5	TRBD2	TGTGCCAGCAGTTACCCGGGACTAGCGGCCTTCCAAGAGACCCAGTACTTC	CASSYPGLAAFQETQYF
TRBV20-1	many	TRBJ1-1	NA	TGCAGTGCGAACGCTGTTGGCGCCCCTAACACTGAAGCTTTCTTT	CSANAVGAPNTEAFF
TRBV5-5	NA	TRBJ2-7	TRBD1	TGTGCCAGCAGCCCGACAGGGGTGGGTTACGAGCAGTACTTC	CASSPTGVGYEQYF
TRBV6-2/TRBV6-3	NA	TRBJ1-5	NA	TGTGCCAGCAGTTACGTGGGTGGCAGCAATCAGCCCCAGCATTTT	CASSYVGGSNQPQHF
TRBV28	many	TRBJ1-2	NA	TGTGCCAGCAGTTTCCGGGACGACTATGGCTACACCTTC	CASSFRDDYGYTF
TRBV29-1	NA	TRBJ2-5	NA	TGCAGCGCGACGGACAGCTCCATGGGGGAGACCCAGTACTTC	CSATDSSMGETQYF
TRBV29-1	NA	TRBJ2-7	TRBD1	TGCAGCGTTGTAGGCCAGGGGGTCAACGAGCAGTACTTC	CSVVGQGVNEQYF
TRBV19	many	TRBJ1-1	NA	TGTGCCAGTACTCGACCTCATAAGAACACTGAAGCTTTCTTT	CASTRPHKNTEAFF
TRBV27	NA	TRBJ2-7	NA	TGTGCCAGCAGTCCTTATCGACAGGCCTACGAGCAGTACTTC	CASSPYRQAYEQYF
TRBV6-2/TRBV6-3	NA	TRBJ2-5	NA	TGTGCCAGCAGTACCCCGAGTTGGGGGGAAGAGACCCAGTACTTC	CASSTPSWGEETQYF
TRBV29-1	NA	TRBJ1-5	TRBD1	TGCAGCGTAGCCGGGACAGGGGAAAGTCAGCCCCAGCATTTT	CSVAGTGESQPQHF
TRBV7-3	NA	TRBJ2-7	NA	TGTGCCAGCAGCGTCGATATCAGCTACGAGCAGTACTTC	CASSVDISYEQYF
TRBV15	many	TRBJ2-7	NA	TGTGCCACCAGCAGAGATCGGTCCGTAGTTCAAAGCTCCTACGAGCAGTACTTC	CATSRDRSVVQSSYEQYF
TRBV11-2	once	TRBJ1-3	NA	TGTGCCAGCAGCTTTCCGGGGGGAAACACCATATATTTT	CASSFPGGNTIYF
TRBV12-3/TRBV12-4	many	TRBJ1-3	NA	TGTGCCAGCAGAGCGAGTCTCTCTGGAAACACCATATATTTT	CASRASLSGNTIYF
TRBV4-1	NA	TRBJ1-1	NA	TGCGCCAGCAGCCAAGTCCCTCCGGGACGAGGGTCTGAAGCTTTCTTT	CASSQVPPGRGSEAFF
TRBV6-5	few	TRBJ1-1	NA	TGTGCCAGCAGTTACCCCAGATCCATGAACACTGAAGCTTTCTTT	CASSYPRSMNTEAFF
TRBV20-1	NA	TRBJ1-1	NA	TGCAGTGCTAGAGCATTGGGGGGGCGGATTAGCACTGAAGCTTTCTTT	CSARALGGRISTEAFF
TRBV29-1	many	TRBJ1-2	NA	TGCAGCGTCCAAGACGGCCCAAACTATGGCTACACCTTC	CSVQDGPNYGYTF
TRBV12-3/TRBV12-4	many	TRBJ2-7	NA	TGTGCCAGCCTCCGGTCCAACTCCTACGAGCAGTACTTC	CASLRSNSYEQYF
TRBV7-7	many	TRBJ2-7	TRBD1	TGTGCTAGCAGCCGGGAACAGGGGTACGAGCAGTACTTC	CASSREQGYEQYF
TRBV6-5	NA	TRBJ2-5	TRBD2	TGTGCCAGCAGTTCCCTAGCGGGGGGGCAAGAGACCCAGTACTTC	CASSSLAGGQETQYF
TRBV28	many	TRBJ2-7	TRBD2	TGTGCCAGCAGCCCTACGGGAGGCCTGACCCACGAGCAGTACTTC	CASSPTGGLTHEQYF
TRBV18	NA	TRBJ2-1	TRBD1	TGTGCCAGCTCACGCCGGACAGGGACCTACAATGAGCAGTTCTTC	CASSRRTGTYNEQFF
TRBV20-1	many	TRBJ2-7	NA	TGCAGTGCTAGAGTTCCCCGGGGGCTTCGCGAGCAGTACTTC	CSARVPRGLREQYF
TRBV12-3/TRBV12-4	NA	TRBJ2-7	NA	TGTGCCAGCAGTTCTGGGGGGGCAGCCTACGAGCAGTACTTC	CASSSGGAAYEQYF
TRBV15	many	TRBJ1-2	NA	TGTGCCACCAGTAGTACGTCCGCGGGGGATGATGGCTACACCTTC	CATSSTSAGDDGYTF
TRBV28	many	TRBJ2-2	TRBD1	TGTGCCAGCAGTCGGGGTCGGACAGGTGGAAGGGAGCTGTTTTTT	CASSRGRTGGRELFF
TRBV12-3/TRBV12-4	few	TRBJ2-7	TRBD2	TGTGCCAGCAGCCAACGACTAGCGGGAGACTACGAGCAGTACTTC	CASSQRLAGDYEQYF
TRBV12-3/TRBV12-4	many	TRBJ1-2	NA	TGTGCCAGCAGTTTTGGTGAGGGGTTTTCAGGCTACACCTTC	CASSFGEGFSGYTF
TRBV11-3	NA	TRBJ1-2	NA	TGTGCCAGCAGCGGATTAGGGATAAACTATGGCTACACCTTC	CASSGLGINYGYTF
TRBV9	many	TRBJ1-2	NA	TGTGCCAGCAGCGTAGGTGGGGGCCTTAACTATGGCTACACCTTC	CASSVGGGLNYGYTF
TRBV5-1	many	TRBJ2-7	NA	TGCGCCAGCAGGACCGCCGGGAGCTCCTACGAGCAGTACTTC	CASRTAGSSYEQYF
TRBV27	many	TRBJ2-7	NA	TGTGCCAGCAGTTATGGGCAGGGAAACGAGCAGTACTTC	CASSYGQGNEQYF
TRBV10-3	many	TRBJ2-5	NA	TGTGCCATCAGTGAGTGGGCAGAAGAGACCCAGTACTTC	CAISEWAEETQYF
TRBV6-2/TRBV6-3	NA	TRBJ2-7	NA	TGTGCCATCCCGGGAACCGTCTACGAGCAGTACTTC	CAIPGTVYEQYF